These T cell receptor beta chains were read from a single sample in a study of blood T cell repertoires in COVID-19. Libraries were prepared by immunoSEQ multiplex PCR; TCRdb keeps only in-frame clonotypes and omits some of them. The sample has about 200,000 clones, around four fifths seen once; the top ten hold about 0.95%. Specimen: peripheral blood. These receptors came from a man in his sixties with COVID-19, enrolled during active disease. The CDR3 runs from the conserved cysteine through the conserved F or W. The D gene is left open where the match is weak. Clone size is stated in some rows and not others, as once, few, many or a class when expanded.

abundance	v_gene	d_gene	j_gene	CDR3aa	CDR3nt
-	TRBV28	TRBD1	TRBJ1-1	CASSSTGGLTEAFF	TGTGCCAGCAGTTCGACAGGGGGTTTAACTGAAGCTTTCTTT
-	TRBV2	TRBD1	TRBJ1-4	CASSRQGAAGEKLFF	TGTGCCAGCAGTCGACAGGGGGCGGCAGGTGAAAAACTGTTTTTT
-	TRBV20-1	-	TRBJ2-3	CSASRTDTQYF	TGCAGTGCTAGCCGTACAGATACGCAGTATTTT
-	TRBV6-5	-	TRBJ1-4	CASSYFRGATNEKLFF	TGTGCCAGCAGTTACTTCCGGGGGGCCACTAATGAAAAACTGTTTTTT
-	TRBV4-1	TRBD2	TRBJ2-3	CASSQELAGVASDTQYF	TGCGCCAGCAGCCAAGAACTAGCGGGAGTAGCATCAGATACGCAGTATTTT
-	TRBV9	TRBD1	TRBJ1-1	CASSWGTGNTEAFF	TGTGCCAGCAGCTGGGGGACAGGGAACACTGAAGCTTTCTTT
-	TRBV5-6	-	TRBJ2-6	CATYPGGRPRVLTF	TGTGCCACATATCCTGGGGGCAGGCCGAGGGTCCTGACTTTC
-	TRBV19	TRBD1	TRBJ2-7	CASSSRATGGLNEQYF	TGTGCCAGTAGTTCCCGAGCGACAGGGGGCCTGAACGAGCAGTACTTC
-	TRBV6-6	-	TRBJ2-1	CASSDRSSYNEQFF	TGTGCCAGCAGTGATCGTAGCTCCTACAATGAGCAGTTCTTC
-	TRBV10-3	TRBD1	TRBJ1-1	CAISGQGNTEAFF	TGTGCCATCAGCGGACAGGGTAACACTGAAGCTTTCTTT
-	TRBV2	TRBD1	TRBJ1-2	CASRELWTGANYGYTF	TGTGCCAGCAGAGAACTCTGGACAGGGGCCAACTATGGCTACACCTTC
-	TRBV15	-	TRBJ1-5	CATSRQGERPQHF	TGTGCCACCAGCAGACAGGGTGAGCGGCCCCAGCATTTT
-	TRBV28	TRBD2	TRBJ2-6	CASRLAGTGANVLTF	TGTGCCAGCAGGCTAGCGGGGACTGGGGCCAACGTCCTGACTTTC
-	TRBV20-1	-	TRBJ2-3	CSASYQQKPTDTQYF	TGCAGTGCTAGTTACCAACAAAAACCCACAGATACGCAGTATTTT
few	TRBV29-1	TRBD1	TRBJ2-1	CSVDFGTGAYEQFF	TGCAGCGTTGACTTCGGGACAGGGGCCTATGAGCAGTTCTTC
-	TRBV9	-	TRBJ1-3	CASSLPGGSGNTIYF	TGTGCCAGCAGCCTTCCCGGGGGCTCTGGAAACACCATATATTTT
few	TRBV7-2	TRBD2	TRBJ2-2	CASSPGGGHTGELFF	TGTGCCAGCAGCCCTGGGGGAGGGCACACCGGGGAGCTGTTTTTT
-	TRBV19	-	TRBJ1-2	CASSRSGTFYGYTF	TGTGCCAGTAGTAGGTCAGGGACATTCTATGGCTACACCTTC
-	TRBV5-4	TRBD1	TRBJ1-1	CASSLRTGNTEAFF	TGTGCCAGCAGCTTGCGGACAGGGAACACTGAAGCTTTCTTT
-	TRBV5-1	TRBD2	TRBJ2-3	CASSPGLAGVTATQYF	TGCGCCAGCAGCCCGGGACTAGCGGGAGTCACGGCTACGCAGTATTTT
-	TRBV5-1	-	TRBJ2-7	CASSLASSNYEQYF	TGCGCCAGCAGCTTGGCCTCGAGCAACTACGAGCAGTACTTC
-	TRBV9	-	TRBJ1-1	CASSGGIYGEAFF	TGTGCCAGCAGCGGAGGGATTTACGGAGAAGCTTTCTTT
-	TRBV18	TRBD1	TRBJ1-3	CASSPRDSSGNTIYF	TGTGCCAGCTCACCACGGGACAGCTCTGGAAACACCATATATTTT
-	TRBV5-6	-	TRBJ2-7	CASSLVGRADEQYF	TGTGCCAGCAGCTTGGTGGGCAGGGCGGACGAGCAGTACTTC
-	TRBV28	-	TRBJ1-3	CASSVAPRALSGNTIYF	TGTGCCAGCTCAGTCGCGCCCAGGGCCCTCTCTGGAAACACCATATATTTT
-	TRBV4-1	TRBD2	TRBJ2-1	CASSLLAGGNNEQFF	TGCGCCAGCAGCCTACTAGCGGGGGGAAACAATGAGCAGTTCTTC
-	TRBV7-8	-	TRBJ1-1	CASSQRGEAFF	TGTGCCAGCAGCCAAAGAGGTGAAGCTTTCTTT
-	TRBV6-1	-	TRBJ1-2	CASSEGPANYGYTF	TGTGCCAGCAGTGAAGGCCCAGCTAACTATGGCTACACCTTC
-	TRBV9	-	TRBJ2-7	CASSGGGSQYEQYF	TGTGCCAGCAGCGGTGGCGGCTCCCAATACGAGCAGTACTTC
-	TRBV7-8	-	TRBJ1-5	CASSLGTDYQPQHF	TGTGCCAGCAGCTTAGGGACAGATTATCAGCCCCAGCATTTT
once	TRBV2	TRBD1	TRBJ1-4	CASSGGGGEKLFF	TGTGCCAGCAGTGGAGGGGGCGGCGAAAAACTGTTTTTT
-	TRBV7-6	-	TRBJ2-7	CASSFEMPPYEQYF	TGTGCCAGCAGCTTTGAGATGCCCCCCTACGAGCAGTACTTC